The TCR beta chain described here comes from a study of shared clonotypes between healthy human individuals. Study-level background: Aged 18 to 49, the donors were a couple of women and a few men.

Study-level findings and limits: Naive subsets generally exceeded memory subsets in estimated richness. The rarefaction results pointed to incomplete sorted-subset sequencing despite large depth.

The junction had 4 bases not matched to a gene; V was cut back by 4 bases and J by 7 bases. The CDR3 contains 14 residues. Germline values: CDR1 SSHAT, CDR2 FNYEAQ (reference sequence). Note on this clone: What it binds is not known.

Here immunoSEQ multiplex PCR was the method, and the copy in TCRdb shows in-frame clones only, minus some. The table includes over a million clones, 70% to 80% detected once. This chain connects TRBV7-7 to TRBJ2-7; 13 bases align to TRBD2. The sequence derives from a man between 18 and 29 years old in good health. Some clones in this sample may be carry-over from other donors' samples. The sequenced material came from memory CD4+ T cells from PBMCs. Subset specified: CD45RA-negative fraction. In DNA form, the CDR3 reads TGTGCCAGCAGCTCAGGGACTAGCGGGACTGAGCAGTACTTC. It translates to CASSSGTSGTEQYF.